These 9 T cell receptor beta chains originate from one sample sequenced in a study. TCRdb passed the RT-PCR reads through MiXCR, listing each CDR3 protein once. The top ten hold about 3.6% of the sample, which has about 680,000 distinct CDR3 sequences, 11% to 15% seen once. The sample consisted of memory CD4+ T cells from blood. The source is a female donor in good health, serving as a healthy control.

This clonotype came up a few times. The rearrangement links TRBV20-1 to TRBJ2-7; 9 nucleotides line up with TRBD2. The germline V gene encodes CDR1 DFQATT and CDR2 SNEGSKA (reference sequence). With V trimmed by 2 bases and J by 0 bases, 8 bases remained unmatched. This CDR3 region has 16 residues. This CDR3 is CSARSPRTSDSYEQYF. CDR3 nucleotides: TGCAGTGCTAGATCCCCCAGGACTAGCGACTCCTACGAGCAGTACTTC.

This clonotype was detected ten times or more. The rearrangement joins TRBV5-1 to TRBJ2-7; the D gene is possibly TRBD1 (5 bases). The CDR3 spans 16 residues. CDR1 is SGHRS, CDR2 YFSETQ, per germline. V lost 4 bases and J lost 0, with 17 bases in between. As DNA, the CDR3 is TGCGCCAGCAGCGCGTCTAGGGGCCCGACCTCCTACGAGCAGTACTTC. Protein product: CASSASRGPTSYEQYF.

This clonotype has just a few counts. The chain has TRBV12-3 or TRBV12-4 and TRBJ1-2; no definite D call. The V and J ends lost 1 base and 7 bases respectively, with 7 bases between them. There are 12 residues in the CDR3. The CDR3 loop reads CASSLVSSGYTF. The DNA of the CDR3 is TGTGCCAGCAGTTTAGTATCTTCTGGCTACACCTTC.

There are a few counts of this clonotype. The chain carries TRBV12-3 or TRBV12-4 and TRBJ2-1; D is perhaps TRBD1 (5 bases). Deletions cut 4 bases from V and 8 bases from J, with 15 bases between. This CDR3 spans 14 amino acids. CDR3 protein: CASSSRPGFDEQFF. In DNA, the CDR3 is TGTGCCAGCAGTTCAAGGCCAGGGTTCGATGAGCAGTTCTTC.

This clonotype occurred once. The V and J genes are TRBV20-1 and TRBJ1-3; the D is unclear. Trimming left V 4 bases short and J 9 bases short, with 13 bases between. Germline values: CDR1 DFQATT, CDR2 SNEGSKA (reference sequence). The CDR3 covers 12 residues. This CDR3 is CSAKAGVGTIYF. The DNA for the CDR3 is TGCAGTGCTAAGGCGGGAGTGGGCACCATATATTTT.

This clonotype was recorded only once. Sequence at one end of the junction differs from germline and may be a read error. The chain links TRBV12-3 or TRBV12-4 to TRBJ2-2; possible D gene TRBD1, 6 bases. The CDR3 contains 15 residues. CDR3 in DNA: TGTGCCAGCAGTTTAGGGTCAGGGGCGGCCGGGAAGCTGTTTTTT. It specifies CASSLGSGAAGKLFF.

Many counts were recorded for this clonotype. In DNA form, the CDR3 reads TGCAGCGGAGGGGTTTATGATGGCTACACCTTC. This sequence encodes CSGGVYDGYTF. V gene TRBV29-1 combines with J gene TRBJ1-2; TRBD1 might be the D (5 bases). The V gene's germline CDR1 is SQVTM and CDR2 ANQGSEA. The CDR3 is 11 residues long. V shed 7 bases and J shed 6 bases, with 12 bases lying between them.

CDR3 sequence reads: CASRPWGARSNQPQHF. For the CDR3, the DNA is TGTGCCAGCAGACCTTGGGGCGCCAGGAGCAATCAGCCCCAGCATTTT. The chain has TRBV28 and TRBJ1-5, with D possibly TRBD1 on 5 matching bases. In germline, CDR1 is MDHEN, CDR2 SYDVKM. This CDR3 is built from 16 residues. V dropped 6 bases and J dropped 1 base, with 16 bases sitting between them.

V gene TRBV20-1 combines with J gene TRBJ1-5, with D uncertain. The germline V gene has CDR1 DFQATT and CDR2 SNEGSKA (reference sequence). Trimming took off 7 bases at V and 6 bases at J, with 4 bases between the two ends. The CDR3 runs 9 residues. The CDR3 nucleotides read TGCAGTGGCGGTCAGCCCCAGCATTTT. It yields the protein CSGGQPQHF.